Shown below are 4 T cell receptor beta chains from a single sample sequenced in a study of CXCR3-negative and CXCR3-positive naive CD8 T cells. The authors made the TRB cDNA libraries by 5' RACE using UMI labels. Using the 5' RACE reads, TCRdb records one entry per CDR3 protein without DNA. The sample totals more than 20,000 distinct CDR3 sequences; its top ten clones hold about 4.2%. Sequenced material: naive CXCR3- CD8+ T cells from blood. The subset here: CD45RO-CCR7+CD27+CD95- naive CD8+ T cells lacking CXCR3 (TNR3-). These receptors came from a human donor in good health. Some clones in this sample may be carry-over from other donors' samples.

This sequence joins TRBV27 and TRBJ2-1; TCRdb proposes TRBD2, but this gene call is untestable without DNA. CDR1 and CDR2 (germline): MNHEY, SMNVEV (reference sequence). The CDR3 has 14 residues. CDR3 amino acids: CASSYGLAGGHLIF.

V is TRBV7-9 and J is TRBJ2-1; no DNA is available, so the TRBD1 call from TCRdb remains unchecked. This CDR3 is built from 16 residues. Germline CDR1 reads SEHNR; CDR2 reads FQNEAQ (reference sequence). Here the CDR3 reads CASSSGQGGTYNEQFF.

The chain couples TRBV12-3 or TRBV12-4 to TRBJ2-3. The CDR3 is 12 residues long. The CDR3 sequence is CASTDGSDTQYF.

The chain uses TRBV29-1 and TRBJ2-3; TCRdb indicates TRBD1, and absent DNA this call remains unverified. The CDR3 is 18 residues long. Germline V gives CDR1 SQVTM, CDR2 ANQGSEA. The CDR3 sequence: CSVEEGTPQGPITDTQYF.